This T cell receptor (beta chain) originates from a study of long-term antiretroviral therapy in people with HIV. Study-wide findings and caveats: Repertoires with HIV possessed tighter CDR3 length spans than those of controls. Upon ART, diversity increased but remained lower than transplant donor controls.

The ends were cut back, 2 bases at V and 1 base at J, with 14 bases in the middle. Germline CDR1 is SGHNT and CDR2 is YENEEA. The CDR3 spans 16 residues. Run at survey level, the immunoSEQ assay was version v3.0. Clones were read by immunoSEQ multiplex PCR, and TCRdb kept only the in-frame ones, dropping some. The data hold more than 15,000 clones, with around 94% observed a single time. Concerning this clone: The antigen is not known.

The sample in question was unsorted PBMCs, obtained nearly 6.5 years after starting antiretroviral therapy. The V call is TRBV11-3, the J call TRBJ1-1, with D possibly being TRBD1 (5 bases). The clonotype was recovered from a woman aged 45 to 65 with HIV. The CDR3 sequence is CASSLSATTGNTEAFF. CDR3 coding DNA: TGTGCCAGCAGCTTATCAGCTACTACAGGGAACACTGAAGCTTTCTTT.